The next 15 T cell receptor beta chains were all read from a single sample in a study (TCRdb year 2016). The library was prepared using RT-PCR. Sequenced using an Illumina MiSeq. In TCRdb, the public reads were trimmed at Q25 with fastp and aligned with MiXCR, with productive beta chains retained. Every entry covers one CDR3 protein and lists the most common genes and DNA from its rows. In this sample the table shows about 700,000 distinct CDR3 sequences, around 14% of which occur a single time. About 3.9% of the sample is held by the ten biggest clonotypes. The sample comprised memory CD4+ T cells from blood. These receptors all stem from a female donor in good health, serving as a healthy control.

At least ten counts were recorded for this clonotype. CDR3 region: CASSLYRETDTQYF. The CDR3 region has the DNA TGTGCCAGCAGCTTATATAGGGAAACAGATACGCAGTATTTT. The chain combines TRBV7-8 with TRBJ2-3; D is unresolved. CDR1 and CDR2 (germline): SGHVS, FQNEAQ. The V end lost 2 bases, the J end lost 3 bases, and 9 bases lay between the germline ends. The CDR3 is 14 residues long. Full variable domain (missing parts from reference TRBV7-8 and TRBJ2-3): GAGVSQSPRYKVAKRGQDVALRCDPISGHVSLFWYQQALGQGPEFLTYFQNEAQLDKSGLPSDRFFAERPEGSVSTLKIQRTQQEDSAVYLCASSLYRETDTQYFGPGTRLTVL.

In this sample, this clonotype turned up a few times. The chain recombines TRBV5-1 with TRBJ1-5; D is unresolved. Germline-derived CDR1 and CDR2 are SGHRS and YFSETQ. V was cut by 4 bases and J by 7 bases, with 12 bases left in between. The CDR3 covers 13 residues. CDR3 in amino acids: CASSPDGVQPQHF. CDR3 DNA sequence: TGCGCCAGCAGCCCTGATGGGGTCCAGCCCCAGCATTTT.

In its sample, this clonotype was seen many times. Here the CDR3 reads CATSDRRDFADTQYF. The DNA for the CDR3 is TGTGCCACCAGTGACCGTCGGGACTTCGCAGATACGCAGTATTTT. J is TRBJ2-3 and V is TRBV24-1; possibly TRBD2 for D (6 bases). This CDR3 spans 15 amino acids. Germline assignment: CDR1 KGHDR and CDR2 SFDVKD. V was shortened by 4 bases and J by 4 bases, with 14 bases between the two germline ends.

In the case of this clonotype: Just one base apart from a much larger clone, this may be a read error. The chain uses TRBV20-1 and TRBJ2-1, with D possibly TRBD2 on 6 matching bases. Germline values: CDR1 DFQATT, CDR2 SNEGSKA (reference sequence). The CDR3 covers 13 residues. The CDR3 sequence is CSASGRRNNERFF. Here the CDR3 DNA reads TGCAGTGCTAGCGGGAGACGGAACAATGAGCGGTTCTTC.

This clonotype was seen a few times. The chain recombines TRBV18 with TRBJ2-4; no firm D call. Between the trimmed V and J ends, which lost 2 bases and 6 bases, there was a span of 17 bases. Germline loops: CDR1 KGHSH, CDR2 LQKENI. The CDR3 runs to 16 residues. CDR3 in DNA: TGTGCCAGCTCACCAAGGGTTGGCAGCCAGATAAACATTCAGTACTTC. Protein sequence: CASSPRVGSQINIQYF.

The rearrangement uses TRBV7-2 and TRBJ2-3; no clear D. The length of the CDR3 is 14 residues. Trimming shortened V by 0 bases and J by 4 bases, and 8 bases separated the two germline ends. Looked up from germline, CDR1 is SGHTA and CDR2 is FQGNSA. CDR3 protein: CASSLAQSPDTQYF. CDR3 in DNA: TGTGCCAGCAGCTTAGCCCAGAGTCCAGATACGCAGTATTTT.

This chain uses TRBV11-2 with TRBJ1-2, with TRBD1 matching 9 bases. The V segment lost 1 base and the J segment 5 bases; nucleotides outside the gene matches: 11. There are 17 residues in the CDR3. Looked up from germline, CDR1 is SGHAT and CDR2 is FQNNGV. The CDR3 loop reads CASSLGSVGQGGYGYTF. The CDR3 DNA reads TGTGCCAGCAGCTTAGGCTCCGTGGGACAGGGAGGATATGGCTACACCTTC.

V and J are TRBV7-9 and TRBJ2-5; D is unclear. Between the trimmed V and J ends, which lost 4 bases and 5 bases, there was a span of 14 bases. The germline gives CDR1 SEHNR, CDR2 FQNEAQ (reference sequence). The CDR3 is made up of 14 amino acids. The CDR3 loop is CASSSTGRAETQYF. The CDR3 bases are TGTGCCAGCAGCTCGACTGGTAGGGCGGAGACCCAGTACTTC.

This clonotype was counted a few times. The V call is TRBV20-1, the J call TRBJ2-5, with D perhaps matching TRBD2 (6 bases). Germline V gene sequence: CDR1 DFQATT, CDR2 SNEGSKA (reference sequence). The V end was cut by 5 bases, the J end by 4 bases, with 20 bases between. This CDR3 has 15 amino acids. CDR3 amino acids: CSALVLPGDGETQYF. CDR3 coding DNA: TGCAGTGCTCTCGTCCTACCGGGGGATGGAGAGACCCAGTACTTC.

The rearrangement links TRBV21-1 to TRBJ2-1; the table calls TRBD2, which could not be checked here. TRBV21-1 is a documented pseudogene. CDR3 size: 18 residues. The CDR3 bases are TGTGCCAGCAGCAAAGTATCGTGGCGGGAGTACCGTTTCGATGAGCAGTTCTTC. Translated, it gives CASSKVSWREYRFDEQFF.

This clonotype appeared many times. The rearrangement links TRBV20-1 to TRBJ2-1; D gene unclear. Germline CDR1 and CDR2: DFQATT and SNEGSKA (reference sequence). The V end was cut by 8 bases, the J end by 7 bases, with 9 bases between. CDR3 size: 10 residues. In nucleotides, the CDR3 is TGCAGTCTGCTCGGGAATGAGCAGTTCTTC. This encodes CSLLGNEQFF.

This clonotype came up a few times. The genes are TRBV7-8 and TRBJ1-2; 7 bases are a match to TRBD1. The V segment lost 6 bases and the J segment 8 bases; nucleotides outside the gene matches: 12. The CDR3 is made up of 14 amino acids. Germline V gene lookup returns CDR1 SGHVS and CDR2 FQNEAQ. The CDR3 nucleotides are TGTGCCAGCAGGGAATGGGGGACAGATGGAGGCTACACCTTC. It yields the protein CASREWGTDGGYTF.

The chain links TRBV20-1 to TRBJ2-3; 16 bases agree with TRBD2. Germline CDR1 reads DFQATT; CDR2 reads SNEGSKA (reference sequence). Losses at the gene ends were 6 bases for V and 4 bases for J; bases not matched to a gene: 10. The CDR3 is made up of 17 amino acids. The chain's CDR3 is CSARSGTSGRAPDTQYF. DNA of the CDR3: TGCAGTGCCAGATCCGGGACTAGCGGGAGGGCCCCAGATACGCAGTATTTT.

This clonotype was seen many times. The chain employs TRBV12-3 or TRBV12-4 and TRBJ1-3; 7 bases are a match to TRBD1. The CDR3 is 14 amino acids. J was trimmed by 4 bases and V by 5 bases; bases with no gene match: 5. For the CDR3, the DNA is TGTGCCAGCAGTCTCGGGACAGTCGGAAACACCATATATTTT. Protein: CASSLGTVGNTIYF.

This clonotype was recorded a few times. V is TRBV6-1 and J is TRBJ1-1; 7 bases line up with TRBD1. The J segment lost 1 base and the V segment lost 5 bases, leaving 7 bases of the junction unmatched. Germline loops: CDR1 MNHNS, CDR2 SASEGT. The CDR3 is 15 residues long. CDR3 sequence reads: CASSHDRAGNTEAFF. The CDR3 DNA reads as TGTGCCAGCAGTCACGACAGGGCGGGGAACACTGAAGCTTTCTTT.